The TCR beta chain under discussion was sequenced for a study of blood T cells in healthy people across ages. Findings of the study overall: Unknown donor CMV status possibly confounded expanded clonotype changes.

Next came a second PCR, run for about 6 to 11 cycles, which used a sample-barcoded 5' primer along with a J-beta primer mix. One entry per CDR3 protein results from TCRdb running MiXCR on the 5' RACE reads. The sample consists of 1 million or so distinct CDR3 sequences, 20% to 25% of them appearing once. The V end was cut by 4 bases, the J end by 4 bases, with 14 bases between. Germline V CDR1 and CDR2: SGHRS, YFSETQ. The CDR3 runs to 14 residues. This clonotype was observed a handful of times. Its specificity is not known. Separately, the same data were catalogued under a study of T cells of mothers and their children.

The rearrangement joins TRBV5-1 to TRBJ2-5; tentative D call: TRBD2 (6 bases). The specimen sequenced was blood. The TCR originated in a girl aged 2 to 9 in good health. The DNA for the CDR3 is TGCGCCAGCAGCGCAACGGAGGGTAGAGAGACCCAGTACTTC. This gives the protein CASSATEGRETQYF.